A selection of T cell receptor beta chains follows, all from one sample in a study of cytomegalovirus exposure and HLA in healthy donors. The data were produced by immunoSEQ multiplex PCR, yet TCRdb's version contains in-frame clones alone and is incomplete. The sample includes 100,000 to 120,000 clones, 82% of them seen just once. Material for sequencing was PBMCs. These receptors came from a woman aged 18-35 years in good health and CMV-seronegative. CDR3s include the opening cysteine and the closing phenylalanine or tryptophan. The D gene is left open where the match is weak. Clone size appears in some rows only: once, few, many, or a class for an expanded clone.

j_call v_call d_call cdr3_length clone_size cdr3_nt cdr3_aa
TRBJ1-1 TRBV20-1 NA 11 NA TGCAGTGCTAGAGATATAACTGAAGCTTTCTTT CSARDITEAFF
TRBJ1-3 TRBV7-8 NA 15 once TGTGCCAGCAGCACCTCGACAGTCTCTGGAAACACCATATATTTT CASSTSTVSGNTIYF
TRBJ2-1 TRBV7-2 NA 16 NA TGTGCCAGCAGCTTAGGGTACGGGGGAGGAAACAATGAGCAGTTCTTC CASSLGYGGGNNEQFF
TRBJ1-1 TRBV12-5 TRBD1 16 once TGTGCTAGTGGTTTGGATCGGGGAAACAGGGGCACTGAAGCTTTCTTT CASGLDRGNRGTEAFF
TRBJ2-1 TRBV10-3 NA 12 NA TGTGCCATCAGTGATACCTACAATGAGCAGTTCTTC CAISDTYNEQFF
TRBJ2-2 TRBV6-1 NA 15 NA TGTGCCAGCACGAGAGGACAACTGAACACCGGGGAGCTGTTTTTT CASTRGQLNTGELFF
TRBJ2-7 TRBV29-1 TRBD2 13 NA TGCAGCGTGTCGACTAGCGGATCCTACGAGCAGTACTTC CSVSTSGSYEQYF
TRBJ2-1 TRBV11-3 TRBD2 16 once TGTGCCAGCAGCGGCGGACTAGCGGGACGGTACAATGAGCAGTTCTTC CASSGGLAGRYNEQFF
TRBJ1-1 TRBV7-2 TRBD1 16 few TGTGCCAGCAGCTTCCGACAGGGGCACCCTTACACTGAAGCTTTCTTT CASSFRQGHPYTEAFF
TRBJ2-7 TRBV14 TRBD2 15 NA TGTGCCAGCAGCCCCCCCGGCGGGAGAGCCTACGAGCAGTACTTC CASSPPGGRAYEQYF
TRBJ1-5 TRBV2 NA 15 NA TGTGCCAGCAGTTTAACAGACTATAGCAATCAGCCCCAGCATTTT CASSLTDYSNQPQHF